Listed here is a single T cell receptor beta chain. Its target is unknown. This sample is drawn from a study of Ad26.COV2.S vaccination and SARS-CoV-2 variants. The V end lost 9 bases, the J end lost 5 bases, and 17 bases lay between the germline ends. Germline loops: CDR1 SGHDT, CDR2 YYEEEE. The CDR3 runs 13 residues. Sequencing was performed with immunoSEQ multiplex PCR; in TCRdb, only in-frame clones are kept and a portion is missing. This sample has about 350,000 clones; approximately 90% occur once, and the top ten carry roughly 3.9%. Study outcomes and limitations: Substantial post-vaccination breadth of spike-specific CD8+ and CD4+ T cell responses was reported. Total T cell responses may have been underestimated by the TCR breadth and depth analyses. Vaccine and placebo recipients had comparable breadth of non-spike TCRs.

The chain combines TRBV5-6 with TRBJ2-5; D might be TRBD2 (5 bases). The sequences come from peripheral blood, collected after recovery from COVID-19. The source of this sequence is a human donor who had recovered from COVID-19. The CDR3 is CATQRSRRETQYF. CDR3 coding DNA: TGTGCCACCCAGCGGTCCAGGAGGGAGACCCAGTACTTC.